The T cell receptor (beta chain) under discussion was sequenced for a study of response to subunit inactivated influenza vaccine. The study's findings and limits: Each seasonal influenza vaccination, the authors suggested, recruits few new T cells.

The V gene's germline CDR1 is SGHTA and CDR2 FQGNSA. The ends were cut back, 4 bases at V and 12 bases at J, with 19 bases in the middle. The CDR3 extends over 14 amino acids. This clonotype was counted between two and nine times. Antigen specificity is unknown. TCRdb independently ran MiXCR on the RT-PCR reads; one entry per CDR3 protein. The sample has under 850,000 distinct CDR3 sequences, around 20% seen once. The receptor comes from a man aged 45-65 years who received an inactivated influenza vaccine. The chain carries TRBV7-2 and TRBJ2-1; possible D gene TRBD2, 5 bases. The sequencing here drew on PBMCs from blood, taken around 5 days after vaccination. In nucleotides, the CDR3 is TGTGCCAGCAGCTCAGGACGTAGTCGGGGAGCGCAGTTCTTC. Translation gives CASSSGRSRGAQFF. Full variable domain (rest looked up from reference TRBV7-2 and TRBJ2-1): GAGVSQSPSNKVTEKGKDVELRCDPISGHTALYWYRQSLGQGLEFLIYFQGNSAPDKSGLPSDRFSAERTGGSVSTLTIQRTQQEDSAVYLCASSSGRSRGAQFFGPGTRLTVL.